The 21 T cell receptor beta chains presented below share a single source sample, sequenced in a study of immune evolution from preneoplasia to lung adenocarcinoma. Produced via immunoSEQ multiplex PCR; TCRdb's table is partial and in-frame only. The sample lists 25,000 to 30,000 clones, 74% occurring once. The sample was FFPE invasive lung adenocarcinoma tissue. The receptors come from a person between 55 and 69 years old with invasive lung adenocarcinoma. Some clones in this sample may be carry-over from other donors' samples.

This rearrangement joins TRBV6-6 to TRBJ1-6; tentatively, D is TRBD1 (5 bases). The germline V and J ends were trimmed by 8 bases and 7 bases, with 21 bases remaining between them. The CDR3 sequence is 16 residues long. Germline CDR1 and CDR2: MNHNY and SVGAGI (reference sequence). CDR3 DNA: TGTGCCAGCCGAAGGGCCCTAGGACGGACAAATTCACCCCTCCACTTT. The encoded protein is CASRRALGRTNSPLHF.

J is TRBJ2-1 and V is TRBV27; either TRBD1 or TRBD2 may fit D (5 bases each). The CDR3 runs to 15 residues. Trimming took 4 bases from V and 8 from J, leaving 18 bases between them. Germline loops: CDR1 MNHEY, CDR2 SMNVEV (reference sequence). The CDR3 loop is CASSSPRDPGDEQFF. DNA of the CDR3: TGTGCCAGCAGTTCGCCCCGGGACCCCGGGGATGAGCAGTTCTTC.

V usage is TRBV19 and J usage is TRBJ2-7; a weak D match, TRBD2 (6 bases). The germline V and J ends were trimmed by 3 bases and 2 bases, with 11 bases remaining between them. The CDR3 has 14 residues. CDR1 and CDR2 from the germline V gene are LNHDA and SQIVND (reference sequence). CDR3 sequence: CASSIGGGAYEQYF. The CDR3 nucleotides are TGTGCCAGTAGTATCGGTGGAGGGGCCTACGAGCAGTACTTC.

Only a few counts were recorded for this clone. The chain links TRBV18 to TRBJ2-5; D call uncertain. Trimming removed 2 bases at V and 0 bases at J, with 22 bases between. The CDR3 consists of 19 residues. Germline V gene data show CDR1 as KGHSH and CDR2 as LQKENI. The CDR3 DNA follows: TGTGCCAGCTCACCAACATCGTCCCCCGCCCCCCAGTACCAAGAGACCCAGTACTTC. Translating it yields CASSPTSSPAPQYQETQYF.

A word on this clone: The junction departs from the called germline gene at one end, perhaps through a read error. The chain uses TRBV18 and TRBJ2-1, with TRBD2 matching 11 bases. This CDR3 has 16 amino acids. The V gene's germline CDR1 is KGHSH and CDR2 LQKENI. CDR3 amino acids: CASSPPASGRYSEQFF. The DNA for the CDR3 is TGTGCCAGCTCACCACCGGCTAGCGGGAGGTACAGTGAGCAGTTCTTC.

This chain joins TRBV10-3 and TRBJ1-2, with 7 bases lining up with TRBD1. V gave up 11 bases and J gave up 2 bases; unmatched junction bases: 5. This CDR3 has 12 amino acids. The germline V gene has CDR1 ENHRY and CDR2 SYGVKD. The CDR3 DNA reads TGTGCCTCGCAGGGGGGGAACTATGGCTACACCTTC. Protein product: CASQGGNYGYTF.

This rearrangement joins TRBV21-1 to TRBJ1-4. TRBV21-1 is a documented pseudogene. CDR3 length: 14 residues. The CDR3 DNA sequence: TGTGCCAGCAGCAGTGGGACCCTGGGGGAAAAACTGTTTTTT. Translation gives CASSSGTLGEKLFF.

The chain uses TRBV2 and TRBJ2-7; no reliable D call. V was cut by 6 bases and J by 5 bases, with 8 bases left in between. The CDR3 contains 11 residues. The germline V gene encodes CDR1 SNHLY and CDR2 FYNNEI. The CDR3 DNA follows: TGTGCCAGCAGCTACACCAACGAGCAGTACTTC. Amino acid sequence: CASSYTNEQYF.

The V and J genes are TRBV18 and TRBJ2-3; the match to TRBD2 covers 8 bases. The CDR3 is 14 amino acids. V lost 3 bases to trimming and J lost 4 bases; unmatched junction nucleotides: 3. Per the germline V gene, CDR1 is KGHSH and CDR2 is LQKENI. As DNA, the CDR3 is TGTGCCAGCTCACCTGGACTAGCTCCAGATACGCAGTATTTT. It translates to CASSPGLAPDTQYF.

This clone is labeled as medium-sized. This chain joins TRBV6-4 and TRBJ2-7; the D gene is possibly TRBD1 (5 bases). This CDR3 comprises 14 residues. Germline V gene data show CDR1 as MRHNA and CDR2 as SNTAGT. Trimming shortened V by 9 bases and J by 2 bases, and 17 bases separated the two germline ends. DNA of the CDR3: TGTGCCAGTGCCCCCGGACGGACAACCTACGAGCAGTACTTC. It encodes CASAPGRTTYEQYF.

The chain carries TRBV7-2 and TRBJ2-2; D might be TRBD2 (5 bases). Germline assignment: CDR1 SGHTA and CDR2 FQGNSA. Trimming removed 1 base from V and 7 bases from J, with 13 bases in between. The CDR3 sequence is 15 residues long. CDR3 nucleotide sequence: TGTGCCAGCAGCTTAGACGGACTCACTGGCGGGGAGCTGTTTTTT. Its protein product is CASSLDGLTGGELFF.

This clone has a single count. The CDR3: CASSSSGWSTEAFF. The CDR3 DNA is TGTGCCAGCAGCTCGTCAGGGTGGAGCACTGAAGCTTTCTTT. This chain joins TRBV11-3 and TRBJ1-1, with a tentative D call TRBD1 (5 bases). CDR3 length: 14 amino acids. Trimming shortened V by 4 bases and J by 4 bases, and 13 bases separated the two germline ends. Per the germline V gene, CDR1 is SGHNT and CDR2 is YENEEA.

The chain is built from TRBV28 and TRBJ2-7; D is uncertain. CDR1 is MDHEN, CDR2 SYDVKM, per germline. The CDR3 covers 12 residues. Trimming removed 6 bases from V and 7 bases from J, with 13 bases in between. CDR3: CASSFLVGEQYF. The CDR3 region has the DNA TGTGCCAGCAGCTTCCTGGTCGGGGAGCAGTACTTC.

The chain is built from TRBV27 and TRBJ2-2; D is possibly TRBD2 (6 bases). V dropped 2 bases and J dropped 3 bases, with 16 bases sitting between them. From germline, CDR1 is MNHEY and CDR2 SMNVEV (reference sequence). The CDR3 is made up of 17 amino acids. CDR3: CASSLELGGGYTGELFF. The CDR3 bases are TGTGCCAGCAGTTTAGAGTTGGGGGGAGGATACACCGGGGAGCTGTTTTTT.

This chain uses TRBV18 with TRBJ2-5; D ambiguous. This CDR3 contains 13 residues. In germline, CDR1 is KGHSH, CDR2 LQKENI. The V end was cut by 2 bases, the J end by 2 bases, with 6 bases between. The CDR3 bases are TGTGCCAGCTCACCATATGGACAAGAGACCCAGTACTTC. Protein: CASSPYGQETQYF.

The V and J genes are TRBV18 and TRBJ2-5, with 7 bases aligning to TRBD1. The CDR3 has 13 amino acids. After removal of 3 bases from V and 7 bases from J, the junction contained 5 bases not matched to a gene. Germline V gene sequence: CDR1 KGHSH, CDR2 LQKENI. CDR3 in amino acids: CASSPRQGGTQYF. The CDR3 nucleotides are TGTGCCAGCTCACCGCGACAGGGCGGGACCCAGTACTTC. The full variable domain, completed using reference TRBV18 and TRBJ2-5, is NAGVMQNPRHLVRRRGQEARLRCSPMKGHSHVYWYRQLPEEGLKFMVYLQKENIIDESGMPKERFSAEFPKEGPSILRIQQVVRGDSAAYFCASSPRQGGTQYFGPGTRLLVL.

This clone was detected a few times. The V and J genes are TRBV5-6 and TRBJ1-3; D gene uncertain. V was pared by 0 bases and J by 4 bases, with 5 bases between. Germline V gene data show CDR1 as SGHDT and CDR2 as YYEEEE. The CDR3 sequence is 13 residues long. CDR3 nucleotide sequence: TGTGCCAGCAGCTTGGATTTCGGAAACACCATATATTTT. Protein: CASSLDFGNTIYF.

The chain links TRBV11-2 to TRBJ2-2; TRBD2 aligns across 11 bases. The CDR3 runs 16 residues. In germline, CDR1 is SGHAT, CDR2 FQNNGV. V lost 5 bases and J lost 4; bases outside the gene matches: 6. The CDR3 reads CASSPSGGTGTGELFF. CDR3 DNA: TGTGCCAGCAGCCCTAGCGGGGGGACGGGCACCGGGGAGCTGTTTTTT.

The CDR3 nucleotides are TGTGCCAGCAGTCCCCCCCCCGGGACAGGGTTGAGCACCGGGGAGCTGTTTTTT. Its translation is CASSPPPGTGLSTGELFF. V usage is TRBV28 and J usage is TRBJ2-2; 9 nucleotides match TRBD1. CDR3 length: 18 residues. V dropped 5 bases and J dropped 4; count of bases not matched to a gene: 14. Per the germline V gene, CDR1 is MDHEN and CDR2 is SYDVKM.

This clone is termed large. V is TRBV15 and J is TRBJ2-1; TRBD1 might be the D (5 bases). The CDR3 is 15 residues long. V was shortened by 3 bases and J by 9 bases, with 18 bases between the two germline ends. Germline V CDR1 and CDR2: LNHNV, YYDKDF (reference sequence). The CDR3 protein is CATSSMGPDKGEQFF. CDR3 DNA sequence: TGTGCCACCAGCAGCATGGGGCCGGACAAGGGTGAGCAGTTCTTC.

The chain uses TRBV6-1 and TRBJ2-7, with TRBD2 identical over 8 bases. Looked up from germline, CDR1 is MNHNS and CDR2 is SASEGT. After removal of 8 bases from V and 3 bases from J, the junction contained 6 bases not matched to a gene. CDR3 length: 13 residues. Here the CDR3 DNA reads TGTGCCAGCCGGTTAGCGGGGCGCTACGAGCAGTACTTC. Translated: CASRLAGRYEQYF.